This T cell receptor beta chain was sequenced in a study of blood T cell repertoires in COVID-19 (dated by TCRdb to 2020 to 2021). For the study in its entirety: Samples from collaborators originated in the United States, Italy and Spain and spanned both the acute and convalescent phases of COVID-19. The samples were drawn from the first 160 participants of the ongoing ImmuneRACE study and from 1,254 subjects provided by 6 global collaborators. The prospective study material was composed of cDNA or gDNA derived from T cells, B-cell-depleted T cells, or PBMCs. Subjects who had been exposed to COVID-19, were actively infected with it, or had recovered from it provided the deeply sampled blood TCRbeta repertoires that made up the dataset. The sample metadata nearly always contained a de-identified subject ID, COVID-19 status, age in years and sex. The repertoires were made available in a free public database intended to serve as a resource for research on the immune response to SARS-CoV-2. Where available, HLA class I and class II types were taken from metadata supplied by the sample provider and were not determined by assay-based typing.

Per the germline V gene, SGHAT is the CDR1 and FQNNGV is the CDR2. Including cysteine and phenylalanine, the CDR3 has 13 amino acids. The retained sequence is limited to the CDR3, 39 bases, with the frame set at the first base. Trimmed from V: 5 bases; trimmed from J: 10 bases; junction bases lacking a gene match: 4. As concerns this clone: Its antigen is still unknown. There are no base qualities to consult, and no much larger clone falls within one base. This specimen includes other DNA sequences encoding the same CDR3.

TCRbeta CDR3 regions were amplified from genomic DNA by means of the immunoSEQ Assay, a bias-controlled multiplex PCR. Processing in the source paper ran as follows. Nucleated cell counts per sample were estimated from amplification of reference gene primers within the assay. To quantify the absolute abundance of each unique TCRbeta CDR3 rearrangement, sequence reads were collapsed and filtered. For each sample, productive Simpson clonality was calculated as the square root of Simpson's diversity index over productive rearrangements. The table comes from immuneACCESS by way of TCRdb, which keeps in-frame sequences with V and J called. Part of the clones is missing from these tables; in studies checked, under half for an unresolved V gene and the rest for unknown reasons. The DNA was the basis for D and trimming; V, J and clone size are from that table. In this sample the table shows some 270,000 clones, around 90% of which occur a single time. Of the sample, about 3.1% falls within the top ten clones.

In the prospective study, participants were about 18 to 100 years old, resided in about 25 geographic areas of the United States, and were enrolled through a virtual design. Cohort assignment in the prospective study relied on participant-reported clinical history from a screening survey and a study questionnaire. A participant counted as exposed if, within 2 weeks of entering the study, that participant had been in contact with someone who had a PCR-confirmed or clinician-diagnosed COVID-19 case. In the prospective study, mobile phlebotomists collected whole blood, serum and a nasopharyngeal or oropharyngeal swab from each participant. Over an approximately 2-month period, participants in the prospective study had the option of providing additional blood draws and questionnaires. Before DNA extraction, blood samples from the prospective study were shipped at room temperature or frozen. The study at large found these results: Clinical and demographic metadata were provided uncurated, with the amount varying by source and participant.

This clonotype was sampled from a woman in her forties who had been exposed to COVID-19. The sequenced sample was PBMCs or T cells enriched from blood (not recorded which). The chain is encoded by TRBV11-2 joined to TRBJ1-6, with TRBD1 matching 8 junction bases. The CDR3 loop reads CASSPGGNSPLHF. The DNA reads TGTGCCAGCAGCCCAGGGGGCAACTCACCCCTCCACTTT.